This TCR beta chain was recovered during a study of beta chain features in type 1 diabetes. Study-level findings and limits: Shorter templates may be favored by PCR, equally so in patients and controls. Researchers reported that naive, central memory and Treg TCRB repertoires appeared more similar in patients than in healthy donors.

To note about this clone: Its antigen remains unidentified.

Investigators reverse transcribed all isolated RNA, so they sequenced expressed TCRB transcripts. Profiled with immunoSEQ multiplex PCR; TCRdb holds only in-frame clones, not every one. The sample has about 330,000 clones; 11% are singletons. CDR3 length: 15 amino acids. V trimming: 1 base; J trimming: 4 bases; junction bases outside the gene matches: 2. Germline lookup yields CDR1 SGHTA and CDR2 FQGNSA. Sequencing used naive CD4+ T cells from blood. The chain recombines TRBV7-2 with TRBJ2-5; 11 nucleotides agree with TRBD1. This clonotype was obtained from a woman aged 25 to 39 in good health. This CDR3 reads CASSLGGTGGETQYF. In DNA, the CDR3 is TGTGCCAGCAGCTTAGGTGGGACAGGGGGAGAGACCCAGTACTTC.